The rows below give T cell receptor beta chains drawn from one sample of a study of beta chain features in type 1 diabetes. Measured with immunoSEQ multiplex PCR; TCRdb has only the in-frame clones, and not every one. This table holds about 160,000 clones, about 7.9% found once. Specimen: central memory CD4+ T cells from blood. The origin of the receptors is a man in his late teens or twenties with type 1 diabetes. The CDR3 runs from the conserved cysteine through the conserved F or W.

CDR3 length,V gene,J gene,CDR3 protein
18,TRBV7-2,TRBJ2-1,CASSLDQGGSSSYNEQFF
16,TRBV28,TRBJ1-4,CASSLTKRSTGPGLFF
15,TRBV29-1,TRBJ2-7,CSVEADGRAVHEQYF
13,TRBV5-6,TRBJ2-7,CASSRAQGYEQYF
14,TRBV19,TRBJ2-1,CASKSGTSEYEQFF
13,TRBV6-6,TRBJ2-7,CASKAGGSYEQYF
14,TRBV25-1,TRBJ2-5,CASSPRWGEETQYF
11,TRBV10-3,TRBJ2-5,CASRGDETQYF
15,TRBV5-4,TRBJ1-5,CASSQDRQGGQPQHF
14,TRBV7-2,TRBJ1-4,CASSPRQGTKKLFF
16,TRBV28,TRBJ2-4,CASSPQGTGWRNIQYF
15,TRBV9,TRBJ2-3,CASGGQGVSTDTQYF
15,TRBV2,TRBJ2-5,CASSVRTGGGETQYF
15,TRBV13,TRBJ2-1,CASSRFLGAHNEQFF
11,TRBV2,TRBJ2-1,CASSEWREQFF
14,TRBV5-4,TRBJ2-5,CASSWGQGGETQYF